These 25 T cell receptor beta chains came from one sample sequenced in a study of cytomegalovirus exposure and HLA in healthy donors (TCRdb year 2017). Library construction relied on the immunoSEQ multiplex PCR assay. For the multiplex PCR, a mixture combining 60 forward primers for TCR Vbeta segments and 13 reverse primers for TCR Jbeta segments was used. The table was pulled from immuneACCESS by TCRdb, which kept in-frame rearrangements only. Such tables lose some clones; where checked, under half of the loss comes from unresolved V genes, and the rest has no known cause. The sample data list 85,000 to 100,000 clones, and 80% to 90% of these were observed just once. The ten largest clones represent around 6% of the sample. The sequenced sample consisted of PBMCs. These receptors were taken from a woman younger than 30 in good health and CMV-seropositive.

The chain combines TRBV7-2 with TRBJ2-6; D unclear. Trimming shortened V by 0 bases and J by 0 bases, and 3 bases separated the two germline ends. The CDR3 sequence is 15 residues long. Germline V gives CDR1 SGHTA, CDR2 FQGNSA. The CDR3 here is CASSLASSGANVLTF. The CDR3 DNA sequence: TGTGCCAGCAGCTTAGCCAGCTCTGGGGCCAACGTCCTGACTTTC.

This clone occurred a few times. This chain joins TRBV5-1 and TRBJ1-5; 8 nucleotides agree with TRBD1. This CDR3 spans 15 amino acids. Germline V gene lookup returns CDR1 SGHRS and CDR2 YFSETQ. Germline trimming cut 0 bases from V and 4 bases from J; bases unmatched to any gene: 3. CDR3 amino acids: CASSLGQGTNQPQHF. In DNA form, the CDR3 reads TGCGCCAGCAGCTTGGGACAGGGGACGAATCAGCCCCAGCATTTT.

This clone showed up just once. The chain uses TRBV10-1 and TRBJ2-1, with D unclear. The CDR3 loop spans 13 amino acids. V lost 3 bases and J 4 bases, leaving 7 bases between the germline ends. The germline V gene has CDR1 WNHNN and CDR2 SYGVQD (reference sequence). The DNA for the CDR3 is TGCGCCAGCAGTGAAAGCAGGTACAATGAGCAGTTCTTC. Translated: CASSESRYNEQFF.

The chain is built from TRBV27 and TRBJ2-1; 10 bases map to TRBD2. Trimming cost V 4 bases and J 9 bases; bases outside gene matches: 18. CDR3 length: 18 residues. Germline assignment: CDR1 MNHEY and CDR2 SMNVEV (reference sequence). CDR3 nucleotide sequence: TGTGCCAGCAGTTGGGGGCAGGGCCAGCGGGAGGGCCGTCCTGAGCAGTTCTTC. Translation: CASSWGQGQREGRPEQFF.

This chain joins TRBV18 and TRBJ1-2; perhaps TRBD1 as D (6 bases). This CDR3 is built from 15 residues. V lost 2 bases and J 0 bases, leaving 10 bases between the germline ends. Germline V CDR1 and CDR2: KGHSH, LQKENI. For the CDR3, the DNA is TGTGCCAGCTCACCAAGGGAGGGGGCTAACTATGGCTACACCTTC. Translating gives CASSPREGANYGYTF.

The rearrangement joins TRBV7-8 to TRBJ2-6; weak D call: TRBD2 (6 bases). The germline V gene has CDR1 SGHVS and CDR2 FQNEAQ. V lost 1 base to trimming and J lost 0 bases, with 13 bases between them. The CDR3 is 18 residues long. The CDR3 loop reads CASSLVERASSGANVLTF. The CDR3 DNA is TGTGCCAGCAGCTTAGTCGAGCGGGCGAGCTCTGGGGCCAACGTCCTGACTTTC.

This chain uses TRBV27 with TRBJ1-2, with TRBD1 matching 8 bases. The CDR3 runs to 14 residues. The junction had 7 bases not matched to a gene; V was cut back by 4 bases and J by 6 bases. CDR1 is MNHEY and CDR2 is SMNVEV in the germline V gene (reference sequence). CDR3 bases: TGTGCCAGCAGTTCCCACAGGGGGATCCATGGCTACACCTTC. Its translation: CASSSHRGIHGYTF.

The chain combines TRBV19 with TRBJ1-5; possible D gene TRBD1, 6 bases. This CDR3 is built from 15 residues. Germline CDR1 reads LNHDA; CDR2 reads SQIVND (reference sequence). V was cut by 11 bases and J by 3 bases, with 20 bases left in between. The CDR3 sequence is CAARRTADNNQPQHF. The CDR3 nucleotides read TGTGCCGCCCGACGGACAGCGGATAACAATCAGCCCCAGCATTTT.

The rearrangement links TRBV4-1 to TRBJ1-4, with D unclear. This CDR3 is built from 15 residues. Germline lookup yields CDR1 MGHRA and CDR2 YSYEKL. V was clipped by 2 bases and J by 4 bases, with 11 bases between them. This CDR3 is CASSQIPEVNEKLFF. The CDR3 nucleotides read TGCGCCAGCAGCCAAATTCCAGAAGTTAATGAAAAACTGTTTTTT.

CDR3 coding DNA: TGTGCCAGCAGACAGGGGGCGGATAATTCACCCCTCCACTTT. Protein: CASRQGADNSPLHF. The genes are TRBV2 and TRBJ1-6; 9 bases are a match to TRBD1. The V and J ends lost 6 bases and 5 bases, in that order; junction bases with no gene match: 2. Germline values: CDR1 SNHLY, CDR2 FYNNEI. CDR3 size: 14 residues.

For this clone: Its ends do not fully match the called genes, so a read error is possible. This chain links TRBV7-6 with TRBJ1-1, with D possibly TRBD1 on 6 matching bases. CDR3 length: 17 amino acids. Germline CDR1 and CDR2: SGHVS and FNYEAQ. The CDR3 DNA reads TGTGACAGCAGCCCAGACAGGAGTCGAAGGATGAACACTGAAGCTTTCTTT. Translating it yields CDSSPDRSRRMNTEAFF.

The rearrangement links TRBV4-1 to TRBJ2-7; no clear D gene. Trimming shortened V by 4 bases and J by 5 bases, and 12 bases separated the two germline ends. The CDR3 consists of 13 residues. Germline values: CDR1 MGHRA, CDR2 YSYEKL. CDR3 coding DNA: TGCGCCAGCAGCCCACGAGGAACGGACGAGCAGTACTTC. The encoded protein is CASSPRGTDEQYF.

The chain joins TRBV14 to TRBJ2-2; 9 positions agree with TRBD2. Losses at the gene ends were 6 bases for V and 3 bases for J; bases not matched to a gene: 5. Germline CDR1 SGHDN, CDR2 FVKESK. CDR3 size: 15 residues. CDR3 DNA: TGTGCCAGCAGTGGTCTAGCGGGATACACCGGGGAGCTGTTTTTT. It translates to CASSGLAGYTGELFF.

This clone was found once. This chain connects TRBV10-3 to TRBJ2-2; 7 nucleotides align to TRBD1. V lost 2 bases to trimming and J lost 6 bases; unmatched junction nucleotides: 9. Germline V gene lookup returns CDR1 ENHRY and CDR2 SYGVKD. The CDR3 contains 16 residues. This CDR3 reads CAISETGTEISGELFF. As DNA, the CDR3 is TGTGCCATCAGTGAGACCGGGACAGAGATATCCGGGGAGCTGTTTTTT.

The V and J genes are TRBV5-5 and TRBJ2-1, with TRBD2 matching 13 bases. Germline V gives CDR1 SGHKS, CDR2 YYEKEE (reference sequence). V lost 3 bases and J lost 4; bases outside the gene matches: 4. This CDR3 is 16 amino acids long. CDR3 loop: CASSSRTSGSYNEQFF. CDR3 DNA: TGTGCCAGCAGCTCACGGACTAGCGGGAGTTACAATGAGCAGTTCTTC.

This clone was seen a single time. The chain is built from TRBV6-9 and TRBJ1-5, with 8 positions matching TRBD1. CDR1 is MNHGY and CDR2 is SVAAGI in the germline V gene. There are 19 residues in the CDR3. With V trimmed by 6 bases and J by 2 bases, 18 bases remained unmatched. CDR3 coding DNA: TGTGCCAGCAGACCACCTCGGACAGGGAGGAATGCCGGCAATCAGCCCCAGCATTTT. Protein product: CASRPPRTGRNAGNQPQHF.

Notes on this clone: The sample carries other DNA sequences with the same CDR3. Here the CDR3 reads CASSPGENTEAFF. In nucleotides, the CDR3 is TGCGCCAGCAGCCCCGGGGAGAACACTGAAGCTTTCTTT. The V gene is TRBV5-1, the J gene TRBJ1-1, with D unresolved. V was pared by 4 bases and J by 1 base, with 8 bases between. CDR3 length equals 13 residues. Germline V gene lookup returns CDR1 SGHRS and CDR2 YFSETQ.

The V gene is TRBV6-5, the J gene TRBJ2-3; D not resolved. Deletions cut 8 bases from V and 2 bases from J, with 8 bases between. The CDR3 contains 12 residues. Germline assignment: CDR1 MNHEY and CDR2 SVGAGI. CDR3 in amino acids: CASRGNTDTQYF. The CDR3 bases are TGTGCCAGCCGAGGAAACACAGATACGCAGTATTTT.

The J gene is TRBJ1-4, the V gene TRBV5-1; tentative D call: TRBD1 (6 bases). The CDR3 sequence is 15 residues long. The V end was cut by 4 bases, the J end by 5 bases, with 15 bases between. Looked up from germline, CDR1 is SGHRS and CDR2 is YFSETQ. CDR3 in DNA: TGCGCCAGCAGCCTAAATGGACAGATAAATGAAAAACTGTTTTTT. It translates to CASSLNGQINEKLFF.

DNA for the CDR3: TGTGCTAGTAGCCGGGACAGGGGGGGAGAGACCCAGTACTTC. This encodes CASSRDRGGETQYF. The chain joins TRBV12-5 to TRBJ2-5; 11 bases map to TRBD1. The V gene end was trimmed by 8 bases and the J gene end by 4 bases; junction bases not matched to a gene: 6. CDR1 LGHNT and CDR2 FRNRAP come from the germline V gene. CDR3 size: 14 residues.

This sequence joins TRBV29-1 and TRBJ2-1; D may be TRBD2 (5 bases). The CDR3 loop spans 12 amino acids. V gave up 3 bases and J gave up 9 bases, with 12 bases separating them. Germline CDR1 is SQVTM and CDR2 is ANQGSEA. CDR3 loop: CSVDSSGPEQFF. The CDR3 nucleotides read TGCAGCGTTGACTCCAGCGGACCTGAGCAGTTCTTC.

The CDR3 nucleotides are TGCGCCAGCAGCCAAAAAAGGTCCGGACAGCCTAATGAAAAACTGTTTTTT. Translation gives CASSQKRSGQPNEKLFF. V and J are TRBV4-1 and TRBJ1-4; tentatively, D is TRBD1 (6 bases). The length of the CDR3 is 17 residues. V dropped 2 bases and J dropped 3 bases, with 16 bases sitting between them. Germline V gene lookup returns CDR1 MGHRA and CDR2 YSYEKL.

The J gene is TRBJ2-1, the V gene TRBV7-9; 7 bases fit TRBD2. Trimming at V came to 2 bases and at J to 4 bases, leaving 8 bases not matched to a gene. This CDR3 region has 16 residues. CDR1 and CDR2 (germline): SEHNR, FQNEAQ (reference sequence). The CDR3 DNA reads TGTGCCAGCAGCTTACTAGTGGGGGGGGGTTACAATGAGCAGTTCTTC. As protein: CASSLLVGGGYNEQFF.

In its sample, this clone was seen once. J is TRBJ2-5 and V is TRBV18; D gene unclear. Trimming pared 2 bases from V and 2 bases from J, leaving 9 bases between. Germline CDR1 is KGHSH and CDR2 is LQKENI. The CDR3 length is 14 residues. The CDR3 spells CASSPDFNQETQYF. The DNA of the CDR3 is TGTGCCAGCTCACCAGACTTCAATCAAGAGACCCAGTACTTC. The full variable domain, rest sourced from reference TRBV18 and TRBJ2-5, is NAGVMQNPRHLVRRRGQEARLRCSPMKGHSHVYWYRQLPEEGLKFMVYLQKENIIDESGMPKERFSAEFPKEGPSILRIQQVVRGDSAAYFCASSPDFNQETQYFGPGTRLLVL.

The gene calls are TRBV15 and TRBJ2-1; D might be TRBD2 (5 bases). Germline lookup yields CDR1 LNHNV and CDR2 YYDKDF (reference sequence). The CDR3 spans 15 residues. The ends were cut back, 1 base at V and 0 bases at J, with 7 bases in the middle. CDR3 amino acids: CATSRVGSSYNEQFF. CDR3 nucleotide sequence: TGTGCCACCAGCAGAGTTGGGAGCTCCTACAATGAGCAGTTCTTC.